This TCR beta chain was profiled in a study of graft-versus-host responses after intestinal transplantation. As regards this clone: The antigen is not known.

Method: immunoSEQ multiplex PCR; TCRdb's copy keeps in-frame clones and lacks some. The sample lists roughly 80,000 clones, around 87% occurring once. The material was unstimulated CD8+ T cells sorted from spleen or lymph node cells, obtained before transplant. This TCR was recovered from a human donor who was the organ donor for an intestinal transplant.

The CDR3 nucleotides read TGTGCCTGGAGTGTAGGGGGGTTCTATGGCTACACCTTC. This encodes CAWSVGGFYGYTF. The chain has TRBV30 and TRBJ1-2; tentative D call: TRBD1 (6 bases). CDR1 and CDR2 from the germline V gene are GTSNPN and SVGIG (reference sequence). CDR3 size: 13 residues. V was cut by 0 bases and J by 4 bases, with 9 bases left in between. Filled out from reference TRBV30 and TRBJ1-2, the complete variable domain reads SQTIHQWPATLVQPVGSPLSLECTVEGTSNPNLYWYRQAAGRGLQLLFYSVGIGQISSEVPQNLSASRPQDRQFILSSKKLLLSDSGFYLCAWSVGGFYGYTFGSGTRLTVV.